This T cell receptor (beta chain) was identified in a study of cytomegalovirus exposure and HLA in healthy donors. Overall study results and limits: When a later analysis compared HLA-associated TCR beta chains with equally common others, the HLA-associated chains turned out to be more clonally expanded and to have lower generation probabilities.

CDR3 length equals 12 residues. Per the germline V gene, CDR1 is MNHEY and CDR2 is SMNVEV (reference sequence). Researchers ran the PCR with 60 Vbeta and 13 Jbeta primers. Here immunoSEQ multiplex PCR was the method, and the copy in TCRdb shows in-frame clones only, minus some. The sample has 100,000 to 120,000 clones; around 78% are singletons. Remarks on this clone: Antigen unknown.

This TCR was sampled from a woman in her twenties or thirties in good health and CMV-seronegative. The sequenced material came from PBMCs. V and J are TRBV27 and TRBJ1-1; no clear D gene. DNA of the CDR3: TGTGCTCCTGGCAATCCGAACACTGAAGCTTTCTTT. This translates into CAPGNPNTEAFF.